What follows are 8 T cell receptor beta chains derived from one specimen sequenced in a study of regulatory T cells in long-lasting Graves disease. Specified time point: newly diagnosed GD, antithyroid drugs for less than 3 months. There was RNA extracted from PBMCs, and the TCR library was made from it. Construction of TCR beta libraries relied on iRepertoire HTBI primers and on Arm-PCR targeting CDR3 regions. TCRdb ran MiXCR on the multiplex PCR reads and lists one entry per CDR3 protein. The sample carries 540,000 or so distinct CDR3 sequences, around an eighth recorded once. These same records also appear under a second study, on T cells in Graves' hyperthyroidism and ophthalmopathy.

Source: peripheral blood mononuclear cells (PBMCs), taken at new diagnosis, from a patient treated with antithyroid drugs. All receptors come from a man aged 25 to 45 with Graves disease.

This clonotype was detected ten times or more. The gene calls are TRBV11-2 and TRBJ1-2; D unclear. Trimming shortened V by 3 bases and J by 2 bases, and 13 bases separated the two germline ends. Germline V gene lookup returns CDR1 SGHAT and CDR2 FQNNGV. This CDR3 is 15 amino acids long. CDR3 sequence (DNA): TGTGCCAGCAGCTTTCCTGCTTCCCACAACTATGGCTACACCTTC. The encoded protein is CASSFPASHNYGYTF.

This clonotype occurred many times. The chain employs TRBV9 and TRBJ2-1; 11 bases align to TRBD2. Germline-derived CDR1 and CDR2 are SGDLS and YYNGEE. The CDR3 has 15 amino acids. The V segment lost 4 bases and the J segment 8 bases; nucleotides outside the gene matches: 8. The CDR3 nucleotides read TGTGCCAGCAGCTTTACTAGCGGGGGATACGATGAGCAGTTCTTC. Translation: CASSFTSGGYDEQFF.

This sequence joins TRBV6-2 or TRBV6-3 and TRBJ2-4, with TRBD2 matching over 8 bases. V shed 6 bases, J shed 0 bases, and the junction held 4 bases outside the gene matches. The CDR3 consists of 15 residues. Germline V CDR1 and CDR2: MNHEY, SVGEGT. The CDR3 DNA reads as TGTGCCAGCAGCAGACTAGCGACAGCCAAAAACATTCAGTACTTC. This sequence encodes CASSRLATAKNIQYF.

This chain connects TRBV28 to TRBJ2-7; unclear D gene. The CDR3 consists of 12 residues. The germline CDR1 and CDR2 sequences are MDHEN and SYDVKM. V lost 7 bases, J lost 9 bases, and 16 bases lay in between. The CDR3 is CASTAKSGRQYF. CDR3 sequence (DNA): TGTGCCAGCACCGCGAAGTCGGGCCGGCAGTACTTC.

This clonotype came up many times. This chain connects TRBV5-5 to TRBJ1-6, with no clear D. The CDR3 spans 12 residues. Germline CDR1 SGHKS, CDR2 YYEKEE (reference sequence). V gave up 6 bases and J gave up 11 bases, with 12 bases separating them. The CDR3 region is CASNRPKTPLHF. The CDR3 DNA sequence: TGTGCCAGCAACCGACCCAAGACACCCCTCCACTTT.

This clonotype was observed many times. J is TRBJ2-5 and V is TRBV10-3; D is possibly TRBD1 (6 bases). The CDR3 consists of 14 residues. The germline V gene encodes CDR1 ENHRY and CDR2 SYGVKD. V lost 3 bases and J 5 bases, leaving 13 bases between the germline ends. CDR3 DNA sequence: TGTGCCATCAGTGATTCAGGGGCTGGGGAGACCCAGTACTTC. It codes for CAISDSGAGETQYF.

In its sample, this clonotype was seen many times. The chain carries TRBV10-3 and TRBJ2-1, with unresolved D. The CDR3 is 16 amino acids. Germline CDR1 ENHRY, CDR2 SYGVKD. Trimming removed 3 bases from V and 0 bases from J, with 12 bases in between. CDR3 DNA: TGTGCCATCAGTGACCCCGACACGAGCTCCTACAATGAGCAGTTCTTC. It codes for CAISDPDTSSYNEQFF.

This clonotype has more than one count but fewer than ten. The chain is built from TRBV5-1 and TRBJ2-1, with 13 nucleotides matching TRBD2. The junction had 9 bases not matched to a gene; V was cut back by 4 bases and J by 8 bases. The CDR3 has 16 amino acids. Germline V gene data show CDR1 as SGHRS and CDR2 as YFSETQ. The CDR3 nucleotides are TGCGCCAGCAGCGCCCCGGGACTAGCGGGACGGTATGAGCAGTTCTTC. This encodes CASSAPGLAGRYEQFF.